This entry lists 8 T cell receptor beta chains sequenced from one sample in a study of blood T cell repertoires in COVID-19 (TCRdb year 2020). The method was the immunoSEQ multiplex PCR assay. TCRdb limited this immuneACCESS table to in-frame rearrangements with V and J called. A share of clones is missing; checked studies link under half to unresolved V genes, and the rest is unexplained. The sample table shows about 280,000 clones, and around 89% are seen once. The top ten hold less than 2% of the sample. Source material: PBMCs or T cells enriched from blood (not recorded which). These receptors were taken from a woman aged 18-29 years with acute COVID-19.

J is TRBJ2-7 and V is TRBV7-9; 7 bases map to TRBD1. This CDR3 is built from 16 residues. Germline CDR1 reads SEHNR; CDR2 reads FQNEAQ (reference sequence). Trimming at V came to 5 bases and at J to 0 bases, leaving 10 bases not matched to a gene. CDR3 amino acids: CASSINSGQASYEQYF. The DNA of the CDR3 is TGTGCCAGCAGCATAAACTCAGGACAGGCCTCCTACGAGCAGTACTTC.

This clone was seen a few times. The chain is built from TRBV5-1 and TRBJ1-1; perhaps TRBD1 as D (5 bases). CDR3 length equals 14 residues. Trimming shortened V by 3 bases and J by 4 bases, and 13 bases separated the two germline ends. Germline V gives CDR1 SGHRS, CDR2 YFSETQ. The CDR3 region is CASSSLSGGTEAFF. The CDR3 DNA follows: TGCGCCAGCAGCTCGCTTTCGGGGGGCACTGAAGCTTTCTTT.

This chain connects TRBV27 to TRBJ1-6, with D unclear. The germline V gene has CDR1 MNHEY and CDR2 SMNVEV (reference sequence). Trimming left V 7 bases short and J 14 bases short, with 24 bases between. CDR3 size: 15 residues. The CDR3 loop reads CASTQVWVEGRTLHF. The CDR3 DNA is TGTGCCAGCACCCAAGTTTGGGTGGAGGGAAGGACCCTCCACTTT.

This clone was recorded a few times. The V and J genes are TRBV29-1 and TRBJ1-1; 8 bases match TRBD1. V was clipped by 4 bases and J by 5 bases; unmatched bases: 6. Germline V gene lookup returns CDR1 SQVTM and CDR2 ANQGSEA. CDR3 length: 13 amino acids. Here the CDR3 DNA reads TGCAGCGTTGGGACAGGGTCCGTTACTGAAGCTTTCTTT. This gives the protein CSVGTGSVTEAFF.

The chain uses TRBV2 and TRBJ2-7; D is perhaps TRBD1 (6 bases). Germline loops: CDR1 SNHLY, CDR2 FYNNEI. Trimming stripped 10 bases from V and 0 bases from J, with 19 bases between. This CDR3 contains 15 residues. CDR3 sequence reads: CAIKGVAESSYEQYF. The CDR3 DNA reads as TGTGCCATCAAGGGGGTGGCCGAGTCCTCCTACGAGCAGTACTTC.

The V call is TRBV29-1, the J call TRBJ2-1; D not certain. This CDR3 is built from 12 residues. Between the trimmed V and J ends, which lost 3 bases and 5 bases, there was a span of 8 bases. From germline, CDR1 is SQVTM and CDR2 ANQGSEA. Here the CDR3 DNA reads TGCAGCGTTGATGGGCAGAACAATGAGCAGTTCTTC. Translating gives CSVDGQNNEQFF.

J is TRBJ1-1 and V is TRBV28, with 7 bases fitting TRBD1. The junction had 11 bases not matched to a gene; V was cut back by 3 bases and J by 1 base. This CDR3 spans 17 amino acids. Germline V gene lookup returns CDR1 MDHEN and CDR2 SYDVKM. The CDR3 is CASSFQSGTVGNTEAFF. The CDR3 DNA reads TGTGCCAGCAGTTTTCAATCCGGGACAGTAGGGAACACTGAAGCTTTCTTT.

CDR3 in amino acids: CASSQNPAGLTTNEKLFF. As DNA, the CDR3 is TGCGCCAGCAGCCAAAACCCTGCGGGGTTAACAACTAATGAAAAACTGTTTTTT. The V and J genes are TRBV4-1 and TRBJ1-4; unclear D gene. CDR1 is MGHRA and CDR2 is YSYEKL in the germline V gene. V was trimmed by 2 bases and J by 0 bases, leaving 16 bases between them. This CDR3 region has 18 residues.